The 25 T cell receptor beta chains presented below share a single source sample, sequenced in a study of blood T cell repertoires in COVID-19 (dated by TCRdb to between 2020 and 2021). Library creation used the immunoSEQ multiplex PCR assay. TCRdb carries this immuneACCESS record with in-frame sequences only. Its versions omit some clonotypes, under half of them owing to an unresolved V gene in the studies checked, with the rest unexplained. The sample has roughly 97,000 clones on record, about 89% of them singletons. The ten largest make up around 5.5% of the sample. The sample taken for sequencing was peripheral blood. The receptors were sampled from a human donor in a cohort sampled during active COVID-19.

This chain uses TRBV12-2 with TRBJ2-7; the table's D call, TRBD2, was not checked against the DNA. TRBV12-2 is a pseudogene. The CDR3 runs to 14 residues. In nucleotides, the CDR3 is TGTGCAAGTCGCTTAATGAGGGTAAAGGGCGAGCAGTACTTC. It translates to CASRLMRVKGEQYF.

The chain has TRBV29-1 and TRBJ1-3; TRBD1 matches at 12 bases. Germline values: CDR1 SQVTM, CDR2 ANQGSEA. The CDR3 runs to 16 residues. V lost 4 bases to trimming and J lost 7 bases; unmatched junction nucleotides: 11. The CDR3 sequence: CSVARRPGTGGNTIYF. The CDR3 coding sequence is TGCAGCGTTGCTCGTCGTCCCGGGACAGGGGGCAACACCATATATTTT.

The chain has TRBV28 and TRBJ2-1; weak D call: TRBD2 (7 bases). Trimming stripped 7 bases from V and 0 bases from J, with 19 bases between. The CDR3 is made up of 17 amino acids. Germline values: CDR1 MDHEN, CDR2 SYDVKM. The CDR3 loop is CASTSGGRVDSYNEQFF. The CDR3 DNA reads TGTGCCAGCACCTCGGGGGGCCGGGTAGACTCCTACAATGAGCAGTTCTTC. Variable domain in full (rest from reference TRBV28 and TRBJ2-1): DVKVTQSSRYLVKRTGEKVFLECVQDMDHENMFWYRQDPGLGLRLIYFSYDVKMKEKGDIPEGYSVSREKKERFSLILESASTNQTSMYLCASTSGGRVDSYNEQFFGPGTRLTVL.

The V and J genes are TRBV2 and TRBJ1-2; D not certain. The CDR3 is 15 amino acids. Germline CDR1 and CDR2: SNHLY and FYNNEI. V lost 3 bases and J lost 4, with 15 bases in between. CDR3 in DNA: TGTGCCAGCAGTGATCAGTTCCTTATCGTCTATGGCTACACCTTC. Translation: CASSDQFLIVYGYTF.

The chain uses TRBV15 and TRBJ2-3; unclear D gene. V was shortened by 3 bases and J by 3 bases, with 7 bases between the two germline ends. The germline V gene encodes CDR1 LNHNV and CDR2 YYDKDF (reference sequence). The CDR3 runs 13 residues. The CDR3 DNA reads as TGTGCCACCAGCAGGGAGAGTACAGATACGCAGTATTTT. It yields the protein CATSRESTDTQYF. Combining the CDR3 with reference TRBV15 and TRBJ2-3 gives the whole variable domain DAMVIQNPRYQVTQFGKPVTLSCSQTLNHNVMYWYQQKSSQAPKLLFHYYDKDFNNEADTPDNFQSRRPNTSFCFLDIRSPGLGDTAMYLCATSRESTDTQYFGPGTRLTVL.

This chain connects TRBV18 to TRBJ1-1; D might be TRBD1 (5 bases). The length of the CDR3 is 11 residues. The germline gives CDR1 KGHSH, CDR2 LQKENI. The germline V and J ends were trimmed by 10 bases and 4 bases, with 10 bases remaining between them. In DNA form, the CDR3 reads TGTGCCACCTCCGGGGGCACTGAAGCTTTCTTT. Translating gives CATSGGTEAFF.

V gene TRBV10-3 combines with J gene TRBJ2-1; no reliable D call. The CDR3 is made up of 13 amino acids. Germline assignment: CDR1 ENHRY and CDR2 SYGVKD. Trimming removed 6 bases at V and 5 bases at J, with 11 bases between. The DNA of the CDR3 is TGTGCCATCAGACCGGAGCGAAACAATGAGCAGTTCTTC. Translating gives CAIRPERNNEQFF.

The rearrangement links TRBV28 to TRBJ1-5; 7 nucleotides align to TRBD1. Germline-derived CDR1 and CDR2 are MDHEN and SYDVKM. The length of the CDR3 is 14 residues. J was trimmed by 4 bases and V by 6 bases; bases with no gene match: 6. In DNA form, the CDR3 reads TGTGCCAGCAGACTAAGGGACAGTAATCAGCCCCAGCATTTT. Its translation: CASRLRDSNQPQHF.

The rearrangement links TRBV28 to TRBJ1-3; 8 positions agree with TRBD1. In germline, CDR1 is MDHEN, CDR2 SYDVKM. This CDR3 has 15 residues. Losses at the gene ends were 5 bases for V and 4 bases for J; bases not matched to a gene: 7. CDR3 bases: TGTGCCAGCAGTCTCACACAGGGGGTGGGAAACACCATATATTTT. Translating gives CASSLTQGVGNTIYF.

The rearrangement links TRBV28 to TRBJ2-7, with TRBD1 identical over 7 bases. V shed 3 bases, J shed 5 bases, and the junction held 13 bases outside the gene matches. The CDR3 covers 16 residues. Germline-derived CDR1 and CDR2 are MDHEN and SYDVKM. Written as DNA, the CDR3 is TGTGCCAGCAGTTTTGGGGGCTCGACAGGGTCTGACGAGCAGTACTTC. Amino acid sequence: CASSFGGSTGSDEQYF.

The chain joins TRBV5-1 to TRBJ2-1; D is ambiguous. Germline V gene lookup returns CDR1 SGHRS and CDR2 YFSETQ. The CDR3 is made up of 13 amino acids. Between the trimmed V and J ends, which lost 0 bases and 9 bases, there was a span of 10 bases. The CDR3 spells CASSLERATEQFF. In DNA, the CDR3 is TGCGCCAGCAGCTTGGAGCGCGCCACTGAGCAGTTCTTC.

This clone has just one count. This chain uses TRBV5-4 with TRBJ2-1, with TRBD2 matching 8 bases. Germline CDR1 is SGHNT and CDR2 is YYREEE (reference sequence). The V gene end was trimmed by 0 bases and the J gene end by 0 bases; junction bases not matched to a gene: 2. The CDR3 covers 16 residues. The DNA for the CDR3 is TGTGCCAGCAGCTTGGATAGCGGGAACTCCTACAATGAGCAGTTCTTC. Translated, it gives CASSLDSGNSYNEQFF.

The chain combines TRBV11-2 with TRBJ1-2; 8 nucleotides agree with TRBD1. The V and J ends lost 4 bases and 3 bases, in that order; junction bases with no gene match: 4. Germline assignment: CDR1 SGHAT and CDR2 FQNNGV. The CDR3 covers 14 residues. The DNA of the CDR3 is TGTGCCAGCAGCTCCCTGACAGGGGACTATGGCTACACCTTC. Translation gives CASSSLTGDYGYTF.

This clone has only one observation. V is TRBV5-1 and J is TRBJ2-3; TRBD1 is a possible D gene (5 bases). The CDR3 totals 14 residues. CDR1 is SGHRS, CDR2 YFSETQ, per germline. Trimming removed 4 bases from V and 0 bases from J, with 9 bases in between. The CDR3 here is CASSQGSSTDTQYF. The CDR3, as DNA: TGCGCCAGCAGCCAGGGATCGAGCACAGATACGCAGTATTTT.

Written as DNA, the CDR3 is TGTGCCAGCTCACCTGCGGGGTCTGGGATCTACGAGCAGTACTTC. Amino acid sequence: CASSPAGSGIYEQYF. This chain links TRBV18 with TRBJ2-7; possible D gene TRBD2, 6 bases. V lost 3 bases and J lost 3, with 15 bases in between. The CDR3 loop spans 15 amino acids. Per germline, CDR1 KGHSH and CDR2 LQKENI.

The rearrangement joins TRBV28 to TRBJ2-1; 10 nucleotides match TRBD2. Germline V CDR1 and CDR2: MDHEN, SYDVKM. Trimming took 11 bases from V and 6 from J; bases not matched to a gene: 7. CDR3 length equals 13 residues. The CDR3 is CADRASGSNEQFF. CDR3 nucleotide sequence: TGTGCCGACCGGGCTAGCGGGAGCAATGAGCAGTTCTTC.

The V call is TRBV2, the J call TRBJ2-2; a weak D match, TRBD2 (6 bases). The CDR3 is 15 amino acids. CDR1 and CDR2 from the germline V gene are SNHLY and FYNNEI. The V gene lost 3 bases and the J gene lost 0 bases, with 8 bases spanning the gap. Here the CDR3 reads CASSERGANTGELFF. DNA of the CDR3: TGTGCCAGCAGTGAGCGGGGTGCGAACACCGGGGAGCTGTTTTTT.

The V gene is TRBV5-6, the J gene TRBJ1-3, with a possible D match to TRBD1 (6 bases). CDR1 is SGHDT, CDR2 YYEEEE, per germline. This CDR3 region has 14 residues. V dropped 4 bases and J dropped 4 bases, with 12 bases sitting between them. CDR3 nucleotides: TGTGCCAGCAGCGCGGACAGTGGGGGAAACACCATATATTTT. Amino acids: CASSADSGGNTIYF.

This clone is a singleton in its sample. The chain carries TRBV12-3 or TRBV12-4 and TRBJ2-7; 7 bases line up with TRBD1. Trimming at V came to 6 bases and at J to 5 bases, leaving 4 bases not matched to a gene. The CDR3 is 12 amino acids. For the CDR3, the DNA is TGTGCCAGCAGCCAGGGGGACCACGAGCAGTACTTC. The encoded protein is CASSQGDHEQYF.

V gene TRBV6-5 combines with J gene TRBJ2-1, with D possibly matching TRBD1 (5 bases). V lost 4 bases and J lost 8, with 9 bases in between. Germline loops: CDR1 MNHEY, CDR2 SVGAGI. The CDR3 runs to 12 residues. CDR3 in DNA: TGTGCCAGCAGTTTTAGCAGGGATGAGCAGTTCTTC. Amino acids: CASSFSRDEQFF.

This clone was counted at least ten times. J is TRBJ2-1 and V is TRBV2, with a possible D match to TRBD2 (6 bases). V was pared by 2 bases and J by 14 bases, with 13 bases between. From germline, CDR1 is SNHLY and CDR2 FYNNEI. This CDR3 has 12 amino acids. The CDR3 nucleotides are TGTGCCAGCAGTGAATTAGCGGATATCGAGTTCTTC. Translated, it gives CASSELADIEFF.

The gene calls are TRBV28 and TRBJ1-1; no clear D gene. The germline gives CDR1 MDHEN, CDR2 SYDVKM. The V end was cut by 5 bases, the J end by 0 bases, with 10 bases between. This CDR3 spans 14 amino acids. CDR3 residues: CASSGEGVNTEAFF. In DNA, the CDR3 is TGTGCCAGCAGTGGAGAGGGTGTGAACACTGAAGCTTTCTTT.

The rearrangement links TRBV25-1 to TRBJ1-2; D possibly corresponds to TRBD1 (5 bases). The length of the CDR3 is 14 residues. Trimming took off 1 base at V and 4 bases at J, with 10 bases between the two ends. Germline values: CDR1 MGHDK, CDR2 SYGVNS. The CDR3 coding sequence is TGTGCCAGCAGTGAATCAGACAGAGGCTATGGCTACACCTTC. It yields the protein CASSESDRGYGYTF.

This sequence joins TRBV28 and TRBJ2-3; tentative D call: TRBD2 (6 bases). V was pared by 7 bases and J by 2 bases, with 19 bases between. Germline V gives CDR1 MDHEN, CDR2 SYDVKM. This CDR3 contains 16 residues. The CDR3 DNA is TGTGCCAGCACCCCCGGATGGGGGGAATACACAGATACGCAGTATTTT. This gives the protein CASTPGWGEYTDTQYF.

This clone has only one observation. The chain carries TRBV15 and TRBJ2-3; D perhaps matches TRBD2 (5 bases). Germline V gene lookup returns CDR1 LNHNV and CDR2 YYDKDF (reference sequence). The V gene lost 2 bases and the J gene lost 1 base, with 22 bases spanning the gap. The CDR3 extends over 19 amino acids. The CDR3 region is CATSRPPPADRLGTDTQYF. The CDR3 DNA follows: TGTGCCACCAGCAGACCCCCCCCAGCGGATAGGTTGGGCACAGATACGCAGTATTTT.